This T cell receptor beta chain appears in the sequencing data of a study of vaccination and CD4 T cells after COVID-19. About the research overall: Six males and four females constituted the convalescent cohort, two of whom were Hispanic. Some control cultures received a CEFX pool, which served as the positive control. Others received an HIV-1 Nef pool or no peptide.

Note on this clonotype: The antigen is unknown.

Indicated time point: late sampling 161 to 241 days after vaccination in a few convalescent patients. Treatment denoted: roughly ten-day PBMC culture with coronavirus spike peptide pools or control peptides (ViraFEST assay). The ViraFEST method relied on peptide pools to expand antigen-specific T cells, followed by TCR sequencing. V was cut by 6 bases and J by 3 bases, with 26 bases left in between. Per germline, CDR1 MNHNS and CDR2 SASEGT. This CDR3 is 18 amino acids long. Once obtained from cultured CD4+ T cells, the DNA was sequenced using the Oncomine TCR Beta short-read assay. The authors extracted genomic DNA from cultured CD4+ T cells. TCRdb reprocessed the PCR reads with MiXCR, giving one entry per CDR3 protein. The table records about 20,000 distinct CDR3 sequences, around two fifths of them present only once.

The source of this sequence is a human donor who had recovered from COVID-19. This chain links TRBV6-1 with TRBJ1-1, with no clear D. The sample was CD4+ T cells from blood, cultured in vitro, taken about 7 months after SARS-CoV-2 vaccination. The CDR3 loop is CASSPGKGHQAEYTEAFF. CDR3 DNA: TGTGCCAGCAGCCCCGGAAAAGGTCACCAGGCAGAATACACTGAAGCTTTCTTT.